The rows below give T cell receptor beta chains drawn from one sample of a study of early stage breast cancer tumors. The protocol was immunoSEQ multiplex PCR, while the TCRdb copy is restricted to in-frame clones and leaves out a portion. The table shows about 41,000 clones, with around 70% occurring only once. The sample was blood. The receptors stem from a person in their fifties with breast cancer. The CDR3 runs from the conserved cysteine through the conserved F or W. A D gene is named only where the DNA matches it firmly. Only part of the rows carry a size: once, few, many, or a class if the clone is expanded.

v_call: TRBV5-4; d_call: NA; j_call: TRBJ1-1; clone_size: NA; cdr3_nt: TGTGCCAGCAGCTTGGCTGCAGGGGATTTTCGAGGCACTGAAGCTTTCTTT; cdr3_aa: CASSLAAGDFRGTEAFF
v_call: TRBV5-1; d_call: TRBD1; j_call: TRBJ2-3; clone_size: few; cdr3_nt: TGCGCCAGCAGACCCCAGGGGGCCGCAGATACGCAGTATTTT; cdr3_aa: CASRPQGAADTQYF
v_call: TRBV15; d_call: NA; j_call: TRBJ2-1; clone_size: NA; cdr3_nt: TGTGCCACCAGCCCTCAGAGCGAGAATGAGCAGTTCTTC; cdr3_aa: CATSPQSENEQFF
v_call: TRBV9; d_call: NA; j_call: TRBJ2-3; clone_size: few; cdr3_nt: TGTGCCAGCAGCCTTAGCCACTCTGATACGCAGTATTTT; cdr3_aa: CASSLSHSDTQYF
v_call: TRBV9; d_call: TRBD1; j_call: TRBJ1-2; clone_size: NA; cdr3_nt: TGTGCCAGCAGCCCCGGGACAGGGCAAGACTATGGCTACACCTTC; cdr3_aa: CASSPGTGQDYGYTF
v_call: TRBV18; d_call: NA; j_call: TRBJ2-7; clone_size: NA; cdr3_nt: TGTGCCAGCTCACCTGCCCAGGGGTCATTTTACGAGCAGTACTTC; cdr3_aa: CASSPAQGSFYEQYF
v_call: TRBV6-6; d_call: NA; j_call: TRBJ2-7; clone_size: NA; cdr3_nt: TGTGCCAGCCTTGAAAGTGGGAGCTACGAGCAGTACTTC; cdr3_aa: CASLESGSYEQYF
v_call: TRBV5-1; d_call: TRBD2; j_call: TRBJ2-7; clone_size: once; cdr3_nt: TGCGCCAGCAGCTTGGGAGCGGGGGCCCTGGACGAGCAGTACTTC; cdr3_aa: CASSLGAGALDEQYF
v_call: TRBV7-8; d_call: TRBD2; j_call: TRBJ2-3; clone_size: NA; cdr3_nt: TGTGCCAGCAGCTTAACGGGACTAGCGGGAATGACAGATACGCAGTATTTT; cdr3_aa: CASSLTGLAGMTDTQYF
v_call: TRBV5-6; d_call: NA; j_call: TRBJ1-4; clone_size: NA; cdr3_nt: TGTGCCAGCAGCTTGTACTCACAGGGAACAACTAATGAAAAACTGTTTTTT; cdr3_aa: CASSLYSQGTTNEKLFF
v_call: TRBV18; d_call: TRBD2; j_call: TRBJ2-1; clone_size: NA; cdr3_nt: TGTGCCAGCTCACCCTCGCCGACTAGCGCATACAATGAGCAGTTCTTC; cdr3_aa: CASSPSPTSAYNEQFF
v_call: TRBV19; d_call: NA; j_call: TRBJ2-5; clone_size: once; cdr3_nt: TGTGCCAGTAGTATTAGCAGCTCATATCTGGAGACCCAGTACTTC; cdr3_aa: CASSISSSYLETQYF
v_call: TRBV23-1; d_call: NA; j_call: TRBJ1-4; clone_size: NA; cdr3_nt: TGCGCCAGCAGTCACCTCCGGGGGGCGGCAACTAATGAAAAACTGTTTTTT; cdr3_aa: CASSHLRGAATNEKLFF
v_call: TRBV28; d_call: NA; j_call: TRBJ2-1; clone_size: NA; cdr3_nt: TGTGCCAGCAGTTTATCACAGAGTAACCGCAATGAGCAGTTCTTC; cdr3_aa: CASSLSQSNRNEQFF
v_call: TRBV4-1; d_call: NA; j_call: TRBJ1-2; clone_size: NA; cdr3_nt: TGCGCCAGCAGCCAAGTGAGCCGCTATGGCTACACCTTC; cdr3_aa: CASSQVSRYGYTF
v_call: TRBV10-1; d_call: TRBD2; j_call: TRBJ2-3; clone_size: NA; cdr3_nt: TGCGCCAGCAGCCCAGCGGGGCGCACAGATACGCAGTATTTT; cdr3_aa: CASSPAGRTDTQYF
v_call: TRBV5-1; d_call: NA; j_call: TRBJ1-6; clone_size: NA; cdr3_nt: TGCGCCAGCAGCTTGGCCTATAGGGGGACGGATTCACCCCTCCACTTT; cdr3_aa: CASSLAYRGTDSPLHF
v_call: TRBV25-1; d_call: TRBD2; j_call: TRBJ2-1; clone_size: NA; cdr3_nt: TGTGCCAGCAGTGAAGGCGGGAGCTCCTACAATGAGCAGTTCTTC; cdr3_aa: CASSEGGSSYNEQFF
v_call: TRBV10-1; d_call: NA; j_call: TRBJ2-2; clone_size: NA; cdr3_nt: TGCGCCAGCAGAGGAGAAAGGAACACCGGGGAGCTGTTTTTT; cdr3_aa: CASRGERNTGELFF
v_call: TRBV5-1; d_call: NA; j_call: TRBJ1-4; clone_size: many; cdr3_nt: TGCGCCAGCAGCTTGGCCTCGACAGGTCATACTGAAAAACTGTTTTTT; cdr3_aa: CASSLASTGHTEKLFF
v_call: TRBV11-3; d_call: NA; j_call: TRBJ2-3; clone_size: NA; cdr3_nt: TGTGCCAGCAGCTTGGCAGGGCCGATTAGCACAGATACGCAGTATTTT; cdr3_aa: CASSLAGPISTDTQYF
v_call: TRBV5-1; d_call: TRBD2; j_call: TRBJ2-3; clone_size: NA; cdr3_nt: TGCGCCAGCAGCTGGGGGACTAGCGGGAGTTATAGCACAGATACGCAGTATTTT; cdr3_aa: CASSWGTSGSYSTDTQYF
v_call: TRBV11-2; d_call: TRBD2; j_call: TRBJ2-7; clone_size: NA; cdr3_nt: TGTGCCAGCAGCTCTTTAAGCGGGAGGCCCTACGAGCAGTACTTC; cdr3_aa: CASSSLSGRPYEQYF
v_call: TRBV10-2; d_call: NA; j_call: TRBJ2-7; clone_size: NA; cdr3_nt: TGCGCCAGCTCATTCGGCGGAGACGAGCAGTACTTC; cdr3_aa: CASSFGGDEQYF
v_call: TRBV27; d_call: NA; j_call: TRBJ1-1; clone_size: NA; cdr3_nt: TGTGCCAGCAGTTTAGGGCACGGGAGGTCGAACACTGAAGCTTTCTTT; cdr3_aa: CASSLGHGRSNTEAFF
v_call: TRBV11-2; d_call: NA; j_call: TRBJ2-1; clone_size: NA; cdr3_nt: TGTGCCAGCAGTCCGGGGTCAGTCTCCTACAATGAGCAGTTCTTC; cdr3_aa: CASSPGSVSYNEQFF
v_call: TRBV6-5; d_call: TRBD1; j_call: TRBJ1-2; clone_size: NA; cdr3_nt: TGTGCCAGCAGTTACTCGGAAATGGGACAGGGACATGGCTACACCTTC; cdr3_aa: CASSYSEMGQGHGYTF
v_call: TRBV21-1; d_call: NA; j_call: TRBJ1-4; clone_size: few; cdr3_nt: TGTGCCAGCCCTCGGACAACTTTTGCGGAAAAACTGTTTTTT; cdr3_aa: CASPRTTFAEKLFF
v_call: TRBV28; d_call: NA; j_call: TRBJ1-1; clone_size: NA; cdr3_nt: TGTGCCAGCACCTTCGGGGGTAAGGTCACTGAAGCTTTCTTT; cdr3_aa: CASTFGGKVTEAFF
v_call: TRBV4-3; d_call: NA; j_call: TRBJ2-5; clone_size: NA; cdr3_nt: TGCGCCAGCAGCCCGTACAGGGAGTCGGGGGAGACCCAGTACTTC; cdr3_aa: CASSPYRESGETQYF
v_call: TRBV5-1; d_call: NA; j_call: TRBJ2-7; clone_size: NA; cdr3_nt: TGCGCCAGCAGCTTGTTACAGGGGAGGGAGCAGTACTTC; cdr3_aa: CASSLLQGREQYF
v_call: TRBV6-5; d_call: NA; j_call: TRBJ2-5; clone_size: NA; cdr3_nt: TGTGCCAGCAAACAGATTTCCCCAGAGACCCAGTACTTC; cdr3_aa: CASKQISPETQYF
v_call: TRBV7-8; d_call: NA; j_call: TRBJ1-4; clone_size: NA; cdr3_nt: TGTGCCAGCAGCTTATCGGACGGGGGTGGTGAAAAACTGTTTTTT; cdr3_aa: CASSLSDGGGEKLFF
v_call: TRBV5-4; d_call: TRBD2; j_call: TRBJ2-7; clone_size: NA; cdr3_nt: TGTGCCAGCACCGTAGCGGGCACCTACGAGCAGTACTTC; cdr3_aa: CASTVAGTYEQYF
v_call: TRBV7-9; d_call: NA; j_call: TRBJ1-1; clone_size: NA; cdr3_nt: TGTGCCAGCAGCTTAGCGGGAGACAACGACACTGAAGCTTTCTTT; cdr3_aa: CASSLAGDNDTEAFF
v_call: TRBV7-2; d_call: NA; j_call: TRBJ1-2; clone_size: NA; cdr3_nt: TGTGCCAGCAGCTTAGACGGTACCTATGGCTACACCTTC; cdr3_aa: CASSLDGTYGYTF
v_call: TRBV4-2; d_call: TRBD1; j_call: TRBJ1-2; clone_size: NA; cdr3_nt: TGTGCCAGCAGCCAAGCCCGGGACAGCTTCTATGGCTACACCTTC; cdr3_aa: CASSQARDSFYGYTF
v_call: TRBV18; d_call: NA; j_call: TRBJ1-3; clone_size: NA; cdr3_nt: TGTGCCAGCTCACCCCAGGCCGGGGGTAGCTCTGGAAACACCATATATTTT; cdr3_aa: CASSPQAGGSSGNTIYF
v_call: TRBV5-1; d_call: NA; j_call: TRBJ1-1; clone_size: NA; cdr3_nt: TGCGCCAGCAGCTCAAAGGTAGGGGATGGAACTGAAGCTTTCTTT; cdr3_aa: CASSSKVGDGTEAFF
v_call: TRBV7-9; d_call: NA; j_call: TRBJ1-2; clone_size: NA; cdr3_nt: TGTGCCAGCAGCTTGTTAGGGGGAAGCTATGGCTACACCTTC; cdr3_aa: CASSLLGGSYGYTF
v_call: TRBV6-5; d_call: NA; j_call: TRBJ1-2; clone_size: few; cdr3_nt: TGTGCCAGCAGACCACTCGACAGTGCCGCTGGCTACACCTTC; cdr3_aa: CASRPLDSAAGYTF
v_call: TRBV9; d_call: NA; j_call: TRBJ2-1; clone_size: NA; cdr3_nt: TGTGCCAGCAGCGTAGGAACGGTTGAGCAGTTCTTC; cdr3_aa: CASSVGTVEQFF
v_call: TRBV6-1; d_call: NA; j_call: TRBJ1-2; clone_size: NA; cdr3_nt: TGTGCCACCACCAAAGGGGGTCGGCAGAACTATGGCTACACCTTC; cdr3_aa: CATTKGGRQNYGYTF
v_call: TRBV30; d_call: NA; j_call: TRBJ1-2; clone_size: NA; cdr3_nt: TGTGCCTGGACGACAGGATTATGGGGCTACACCTTC; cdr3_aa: CAWTTGLWGYTF
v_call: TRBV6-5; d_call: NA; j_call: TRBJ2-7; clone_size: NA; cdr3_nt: TGTGCCAGCAGCCTCCAGGGCCGGTGGGCCTACGAGCAGTACTTC; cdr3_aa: CASSLQGRWAYEQYF
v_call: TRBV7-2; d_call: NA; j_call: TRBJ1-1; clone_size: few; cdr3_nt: TGTGCCAGCAGCTTTAGCGGGAGGACTGAAGCTTTCTTT; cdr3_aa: CASSFSGRTEAFF
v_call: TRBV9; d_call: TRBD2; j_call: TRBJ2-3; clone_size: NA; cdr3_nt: TGTGCCAGCAGCGTAGGCGGGACTAGCGGGATCTCTAGCACAGATACGCAGTATTTT; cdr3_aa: CASSVGGTSGISSTDTQYF
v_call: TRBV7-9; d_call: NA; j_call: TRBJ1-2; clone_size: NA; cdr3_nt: TGTGCCAGCAGCTTAGAACGCGGCGGGCCTGACTATGGCTACACCTTC; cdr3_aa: CASSLERGGPDYGYTF
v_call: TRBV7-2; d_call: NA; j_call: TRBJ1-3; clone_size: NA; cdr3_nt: TGTGCCAGCAGCGCACTCCCTTCCTCTGGAAACACCATATATTTT; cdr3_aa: CASSALPSSGNTIYF
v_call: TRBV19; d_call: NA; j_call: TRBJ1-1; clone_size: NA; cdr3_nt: TGTGCCAGTACTATCACACAGGGGAACACTGAAGCTTTCTTT; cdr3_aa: CASTITQGNTEAFF
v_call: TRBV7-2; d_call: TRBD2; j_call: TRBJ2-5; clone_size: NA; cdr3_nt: TGTGCCAGCAGCCTCCGACTAGCCGTAGAGACCCAGTACTTC; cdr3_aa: CASSLRLAVETQYF
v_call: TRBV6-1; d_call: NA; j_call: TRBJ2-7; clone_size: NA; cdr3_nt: TGTGCCAGCAGTGAAGAAGGGCGGACACCATCCTACGAGCAGTACTTC; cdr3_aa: CASSEEGRTPSYEQYF
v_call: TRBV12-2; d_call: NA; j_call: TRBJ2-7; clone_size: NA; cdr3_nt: TGTGCAAGTCGCCCAGGGGGGACAGGGACCTACGAGCAGTACTTC; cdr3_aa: CASRPGGTGTYEQYF